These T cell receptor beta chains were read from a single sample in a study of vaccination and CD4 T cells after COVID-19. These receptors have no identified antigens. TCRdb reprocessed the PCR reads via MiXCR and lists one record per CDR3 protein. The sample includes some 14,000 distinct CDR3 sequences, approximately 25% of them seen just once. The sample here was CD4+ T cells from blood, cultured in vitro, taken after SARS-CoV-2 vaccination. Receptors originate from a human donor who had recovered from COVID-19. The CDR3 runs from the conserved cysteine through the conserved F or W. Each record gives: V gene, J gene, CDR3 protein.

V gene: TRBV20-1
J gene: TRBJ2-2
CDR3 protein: CSALLSGGGAGELFF

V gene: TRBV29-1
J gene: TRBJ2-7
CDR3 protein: CSVVVQGPYEQYF

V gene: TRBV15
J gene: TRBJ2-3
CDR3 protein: CATNLGTSGSADTQYF

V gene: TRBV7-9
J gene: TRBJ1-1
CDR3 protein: CASSLAYRGLNTEAFF

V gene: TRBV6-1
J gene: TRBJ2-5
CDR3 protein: CANPDSRPKETQYF

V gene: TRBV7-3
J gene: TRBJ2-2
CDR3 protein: CASSPGGTEGGELFF

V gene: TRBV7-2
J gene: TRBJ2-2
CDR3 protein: CASSLGQTGELFF

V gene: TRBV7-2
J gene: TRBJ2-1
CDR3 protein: CASSPGPKHNEQFF

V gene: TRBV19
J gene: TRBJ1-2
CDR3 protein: CASSIGTIGYTF

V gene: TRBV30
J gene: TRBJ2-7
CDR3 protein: CAWATVREQYF

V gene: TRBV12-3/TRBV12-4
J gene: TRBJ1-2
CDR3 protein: CASRLQEANYGYTF

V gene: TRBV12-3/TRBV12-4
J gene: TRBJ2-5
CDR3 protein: CASSFKDRPVTQYF

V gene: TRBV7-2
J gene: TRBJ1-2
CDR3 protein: CASRPPGGSNYGYTF

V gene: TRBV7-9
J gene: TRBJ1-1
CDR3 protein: CASSVPGETEAFF

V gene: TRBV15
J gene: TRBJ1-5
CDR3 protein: CATSVSVMNQPQHF

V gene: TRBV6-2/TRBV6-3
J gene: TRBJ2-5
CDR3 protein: CASSQGWETQYF

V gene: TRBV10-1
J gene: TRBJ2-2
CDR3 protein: CASRGTNTGELFF

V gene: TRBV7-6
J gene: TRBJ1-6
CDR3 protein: CASTQSRANNSPLHF

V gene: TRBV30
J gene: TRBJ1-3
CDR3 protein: CAWSGGGNTIYF

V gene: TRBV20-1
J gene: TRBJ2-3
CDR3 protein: CSGPGVDTQYF

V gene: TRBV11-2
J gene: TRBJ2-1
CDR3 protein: CASSLSRTSSNEQFF

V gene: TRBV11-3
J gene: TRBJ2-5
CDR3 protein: CASSRQGANQETQYF

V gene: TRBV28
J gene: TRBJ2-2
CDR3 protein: CASSTGQNTGELFF

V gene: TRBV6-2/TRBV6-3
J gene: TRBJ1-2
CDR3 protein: CASSKPGPLFGYTF

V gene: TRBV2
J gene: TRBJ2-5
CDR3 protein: CASSKSVVAELETQYF

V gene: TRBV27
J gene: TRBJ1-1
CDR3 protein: CASGPRQGTAFF

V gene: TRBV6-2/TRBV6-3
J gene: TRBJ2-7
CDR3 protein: CASSSNLGPSGYEQYF

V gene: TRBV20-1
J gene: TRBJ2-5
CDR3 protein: CSADKGLAGETQYF

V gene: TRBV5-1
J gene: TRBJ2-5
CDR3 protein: CASTGAGLGETQYF